Each of the 25 T cell receptor beta chains below was sequenced from the same sample in a study of shared clonotypes between healthy human individuals (dated by TCRdb to about 2020). The library was prepared using the immunoSEQ multiplex PCR assay. TCRdb took this table from immuneACCESS and kept in-frame rearrangements with V and J called. Such tables lack part of the clones; where checked against another copy, unresolved V genes explain under half of the gap, and the rest is unexplained. A total of about 1 million clones appear in this sample, approximately 72% of them only once. Approximately 1.5% of the sample goes to the ten largest clones. Sequenced input: memory CD4+ T cells sorted from blood. Read against the paper, the sample's cell subset or site label means: CD45RA-negative fraction. The receptors were gathered from a man between 18 and 29 years old in good health.

The chain recombines TRBV10-3 with TRBJ2-7; 9 bases align to TRBD2. The junction had 6 bases not matched to a gene; V was cut back by 0 bases and J by 6 bases. This CDR3 has 15 residues. The germline gives CDR1 ENHRY, CDR2 SYGVKD. The CDR3 protein is CAISESLGGGVEQYF. The CDR3 nucleotides are TGTGCCATCAGTGAGTCGTTGGGCGGGGGGGTCGAGCAGTACTTC.

The chain employs TRBV5-1 and TRBJ1-2; weak D call: TRBD1 (5 bases). CDR3 length: 14 residues. V was pared by 0 bases and J by 6 bases, with 12 bases between. Germline V gives CDR1 SGHRS, CDR2 YFSETQ. CDR3 in amino acids: CASSLDRGVNGYTF. CDR3 bases: TGCGCCAGCAGCTTGGATCGGGGGGTTAATGGCTACACCTTC.

V gene TRBV6-6 combines with J gene TRBJ1-2, with a tentative D call TRBD1 (6 bases). The CDR3 is 15 amino acids. V was trimmed by 8 bases and J by 2 bases, leaving 18 bases between them. In germline, CDR1 is MNHNY, CDR2 SVGAGI (reference sequence). The DNA for the CDR3 is TGTGCCAGCGGTACCACAGGGCCGCTGAACTATGGCTACACCTTC. This encodes CASGTTGPLNYGYTF.

The V gene is TRBV27, the J gene TRBJ2-5; TRBD1 or TRBD2 may be the D gene (7 bases each). CDR1 is MNHEY, CDR2 SMNVEV, per germline (reference sequence). This CDR3 region has 13 residues. Trimming removed 7 bases from V and 7 bases from J, with 16 bases in between. The CDR3 DNA reads as TGTGCCAGCAACCCGACAGGGAGGGGGACCCAGTACTTC. It is translated as CASNPTGRGTQYF.

This clone appeared a single time. The chain uses TRBV2 and TRBJ1-1, with D uncertain. With 7 bases removed from V and 1 base from J, the gap between germline ends came to 7 bases. Germline loops: CDR1 SNHLY, CDR2 FYNNEI. The CDR3 has 12 amino acids. For the CDR3, the DNA is TGTGCCAGCACAGTCCAGAACACTGAAGCTTTCTTT. This gives the protein CASTVQNTEAFF. The variable domain in full, with the rest retrieved from reference TRBV2 and TRBJ1-1, is EPEVTQTPSHQVTQMGQEVILRCVPISNHLYFYWYRQILGQKVEFLVSFYNNEISEKSEIFDDQFSVERPDGSNFTLKIRSTKLEDSAMYFCASTVQNTEAFFGQGTRLTVV.

The genes are TRBV6-5 and TRBJ1-4; D may be TRBD1 (5 bases). CDR1 is MNHEY, CDR2 SVGAGI, per germline. V gave up 5 bases and J gave up 12 bases, with 16 bases separating them. The CDR3 spans 13 residues. This chain's CDR3 is CASSRDRGGELFF. As DNA, the CDR3 is TGTGCCAGCAGTAGGGACCGCGGAGGGGAACTGTTTTTT.

The J gene is TRBJ2-2, the V gene TRBV30; 9 bases are a match to TRBD1. The CDR3 covers 16 residues. Germline V gene data show CDR1 as GTSNPN and CDR2 as SVGIG (reference sequence). Trimming at V came to 4 bases and at J to 5 bases, leaving 11 bases not matched to a gene. CDR3 nucleotides: TGTGCCTGGATGCACCCGGGACAGGGTTGGACCGGGGAGCTGTTTTTT. Protein sequence: CAWMHPGQGWTGELFF.

V is TRBV5-1 and J is TRBJ1-1, with a tentative D call TRBD1 (6 bases). V lost 4 bases to trimming and J lost 6 bases, with 16 bases between them. This CDR3 is 14 amino acids long. Germline CDR1 and CDR2: SGHRS and YFSETQ. The CDR3: CASSLGHPGAEAFF. DNA for the CDR3: TGCGCCAGCAGCCTGGGACATCCGGGAGCTGAAGCTTTCTTT.

V is TRBV4-3 and J is TRBJ2-1; D is unclear. The ends were cut back, 0 bases at V and 3 bases at J, with 12 bases in the middle. The CDR3 runs to 16 residues. CDR1 is LGHNA, CDR2 YSLEER, per germline. The chain's CDR3 is CASSQDRGAIYNEQFF. The CDR3 DNA reads TGCGCCAGCAGCCAAGATCGAGGAGCGATCTACAATGAGCAGTTCTTC.

This chain joins TRBV30 and TRBJ2-1; maybe TRBD2 (6 bases). CDR1 is GTSNPN, CDR2 SVGIG, per germline (reference sequence). Between the trimmed V and J ends, which lost 8 bases and 7 bases, there was a span of 18 bases. CDR3 length: 13 amino acids. Here the CDR3 DNA reads TGTGCCAGAAGGTCGGCTGGGGGGAATGAGCAGTTCTTC. This sequence encodes CARRSAGGNEQFF.

This clone appeared a few times. The chain employs TRBV9 and TRBJ1-2; D may be TRBD1 (5 bases). The V and J ends lost 0 bases and 5 bases respectively, with 14 bases between them. CDR1 SGDLS and CDR2 YYNGEE come from the germline V gene. This CDR3 is 15 amino acids long. CDR3: CASSVDRDSRYGYTF. The DNA of the CDR3 is TGTGCCAGCAGCGTAGACCGCGACAGTAGATATGGCTACACCTTC.

The J gene is TRBJ1-5, the V gene TRBV6-6, with no clear D. Between the trimmed V and J ends, which lost 2 bases and 7 bases, there was a span of 9 bases. The CDR3 is made up of 13 amino acids. Germline V gives CDR1 MNHNY, CDR2 SVGAGI (reference sequence). The CDR3 DNA follows: TGTGCCAGCAGTTACCTACCCCCCCAGCCCCAGCATTTT. This codes for CASSYLPPQPQHF.

This clone has ten or more counts. The chain employs TRBV18 and TRBJ1-2; D may be TRBD1 (6 bases). Looked up from germline, CDR1 is KGHSH and CDR2 is LQKENI. This CDR3 contains 15 residues. Trimming took off 5 bases at V and 2 bases at J, with 15 bases between the two ends. CDR3 nucleotides: TGTGCCAGCTCAGACAGTTGGGGGCCCAACTATGGCTACACCTTC. Amino acid sequence: CASSDSWGPNYGYTF.

V gene TRBV2 combines with J gene TRBJ2-1; 7 nucleotides match TRBD1. The CDR3 is 13 residues long. Germline CDR1 is SNHLY and CDR2 is FYNNEI. The junction had 5 bases not matched to a gene; V was cut back by 8 bases and J by 4 bases. CDR3 DNA: TGTGCCAGCTGTCGGGACAGATACAATGAGCAGTTCTTC. Its protein product is CASCRDRYNEQFF.

V usage is TRBV29-1 and J usage is TRBJ1-2, with 9 bases that match TRBD1. The V and J ends lost 4 bases and 8 bases, in that order; junction bases with no gene match: 11. Germline V gives CDR1 SQVTM, CDR2 ANQGSEA. The CDR3 covers 14 residues. The DNA for the CDR3 is TGCAGCGTTGGAACGGACAGGGGTCCTCGGGGCTACACCTTC. Translation: CSVGTDRGPRGYTF.

This clone was found a few times. The DNA of the CDR3 is TGTGCCAGCAGGGGCGCAGACACCGGGGAGCTGTTTTTT. Translated, it gives CASRGADTGELFF. This chain connects TRBV28 to TRBJ2-2, with D unresolved. Germline V gene data show CDR1 as MDHEN and CDR2 as SYDVKM. The CDR3 is 13 residues long. The germline V and J ends were trimmed by 6 bases and 3 bases, with 8 bases remaining between them.

The J gene is TRBJ2-2, the V gene TRBV2; 8 nucleotides align to TRBD1. Germline lookup yields CDR1 SNHLY and CDR2 FYNNEI. The CDR3 runs 16 residues. The V segment lost 4 bases and the J segment 4 bases; nucleotides outside the gene matches: 8. The CDR3 DNA sequence: TGTGCCAGCAGTGTGGGTCAGGGGGCGAGCACCGGGGAGCTGTTTTTT. Translating gives CASSVGQGASTGELFF.

The chain uses TRBV7-6 and TRBJ2-7, with 10 bases aligning to TRBD2. The CDR3 is made up of 14 amino acids. J lost 6 bases, V lost 5 bases, and 7 bases had no gene match. CDR1 and CDR2 (germline): SGHVS, FNYEAQ. CDR3 DNA sequence: TGTGCCAGCAGCCAACCGGGACTAGCGAGCGAGCAGTACTTC. Translating gives CASSQPGLASEQYF.

Worth noting for this clone: At one of its ends the junction is not consistent with the germline gene, which may arise from a read error. The chain carries TRBV7-7 and TRBJ2-1, with D possibly matching TRBD2 (7 bases). This CDR3 comprises 17 residues. Germline V gene sequence: CDR1 SSHAT, CDR2 FNYEAQ (reference sequence). The CDR3 sequence: CASSLDGGLSSYNEQFF. The CDR3 nucleotides are TGTGCTAGCAGCTTAGACGGGGGGCTAAGCTCCTACAATGAGCAGTTCTTC. Full variable domain (rest looked up from reference TRBV7-7 and TRBJ2-1): GAGVSQSPRYKVTKRGQDVTLRCDPISSHATLYWYQQALGQGPEFLTYFNYEAQPDKSGLPSDRFSAERPEGSISTLTIQRTEQRDSAMYRCASSLDGGLSSYNEQFFGPGTRLTVL.

The chain recombines TRBV7-8 with TRBJ2-7; TRBD1 agrees at 7 bases. Germline V gene sequence: CDR1 SGHVS, CDR2 FQNEAQ. The CDR3 is 14 residues long. Trimming at V came to 5 bases and at J to 5 bases, leaving 9 bases not matched to a gene. Here the CDR3 DNA reads TGTGCCAGCAGCCCCCGGGACAGATACCACGAGCAGTACTTC. It yields the protein CASSPRDRYHEQYF.

The CDR3 DNA reads as TGTGCCATTTCCCGTAGGGGGACAAACTCCTACGAGCAGTACTTC. Translating gives CAISRRGTNSYEQYF. The chain couples TRBV10-3 to TRBJ2-7; D possibly corresponds to TRBD1 (6 bases). The CDR3 is 15 residues long. Germline CDR1 reads ENHRY; CDR2 reads SYGVKD. Trimming pared 9 bases from V and 0 bases from J, leaving 18 bases between.

This clone was detected ten times or more. J is TRBJ1-5 and V is TRBV6-1; 11 nucleotides agree with TRBD1. V shed 3 bases, J shed 6 bases, and the junction held 7 bases outside the gene matches. The CDR3 loop spans 16 amino acids. Germline CDR1 and CDR2: MNHNS and SASEGT. CDR3 in DNA: TGTGCCAGCAGTGACCCGGACAGGGGGCGAAGTCAGCCCCAGCATTTT. This translates into CASSDPDRGRSQPQHF.

V and J are TRBV5-1 and TRBJ2-1; weak D call: TRBD1 (5 bases). The CDR3 is made up of 16 amino acids. The V gene's germline CDR1 is SGHRS and CDR2 YFSETQ. The V end lost 2 bases, the J end lost 2 bases, and 14 bases lay between the germline ends. CDR3 in DNA: TGCGCCAGCAGCTTAGGGGCAGCCACACCCTACAATGAGCAGTTCTTC. As protein: CASSLGAATPYNEQFF.

This clone appeared a few times. The chain uses TRBV30 and TRBJ1-3; maybe TRBD1 (6 bases). The CDR3 consists of 15 residues. CDR1 and CDR2 from the germline V gene are GTSNPN and SVGIG (reference sequence). Trimming shortened V by 4 bases and J by 5 bases, and 18 bases separated the two germline ends. CDR3 nucleotide sequence: TGTGCCTGGAACCTAGGGGGACTTAGTCGAAACACCATATATTTT. This translates into CAWNLGGLSRNTIYF.

The J gene is TRBJ2-3, the V gene TRBV7-6; D may correspond to TRBD1 or TRBD2 (6 bases each). This CDR3 has 16 amino acids. Trimming removed 5 bases at V and 2 bases at J, with 17 bases between. Germline CDR1 reads SGHVS; CDR2 reads FNYEAQ. Written as DNA, the CDR3 is TGTGCCAGCAGCCCCGACCAAGGGGGGAACACAGATACGCAGTATTTT. Protein product: CASSPDQGGNTDTQYF.